This T cell receptor beta chain was captured by sequencing in a study of T cells after yellow fever vaccination. A word on this clonotype: The antigen is not known.

General observations from the study: Shared CD4/CD8 clonotypes were a small share, likely from convergent recombination. Although the secondary response was weaker, it peaked faster, at day 5 versus 15. Booster samples showed a return of most primary-vaccination clones (about 97% CD4, around 85% CD8).

Germline V lookup: CDR1 SEHNR, CDR2 FQNEAQ (reference sequence). This CDR3 has 17 residues. The junction had 11 bases not matched to a gene; V was cut back by 5 bases and J by 4 bases. TCRdb ran MiXCR on the 5' RACE reads and lists one entry per CDR3 protein. The data contain 400,000 to 650,000 distinct CDR3 sequences, just over 20% of them singletons. The chain links TRBV7-9 to TRBJ1-6, with 7 bases matching TRBD1. The specimen comprised PBMCs, sampled roughly 20 days after the first yellow fever vaccination. The TCR comes from a man aged 18 to 29 who received the YFV17D yellow fever vaccine. The chain's CDR3 is CASSPGGGRKYNSPLHF. The CDR3 nucleotides are TGTGCCAGCAGCCCGGGAGGGGGCCGAAAGTATAATTCACCCCTCCACTTT.